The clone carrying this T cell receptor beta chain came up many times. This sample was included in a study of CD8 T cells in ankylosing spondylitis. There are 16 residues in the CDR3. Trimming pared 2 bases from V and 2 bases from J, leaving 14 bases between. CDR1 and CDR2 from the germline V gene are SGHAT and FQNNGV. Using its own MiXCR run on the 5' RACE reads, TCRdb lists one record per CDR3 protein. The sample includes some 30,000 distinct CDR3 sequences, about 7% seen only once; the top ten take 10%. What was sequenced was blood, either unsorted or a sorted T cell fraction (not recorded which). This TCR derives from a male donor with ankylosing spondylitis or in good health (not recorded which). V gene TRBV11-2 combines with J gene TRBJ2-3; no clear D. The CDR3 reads CASSLREDALTDTQYF. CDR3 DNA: TGTGCCAGCAGCTTACGCGAGGACGCACTCACAGATACGCAGTATTTT.